The clone carrying this T cell receptor beta chain was picked up a small number of times. Its specificity is not known. The data belong to a study of molecular identifiers for immune sequencing clone quantification. The use of previously described methods and listed TCR primers produced the bulk TCR libraries. TCRdb reanalysed the PCR reads using MiXCR and keeps one entry per CDR3 protein. The repertoire holds over 600,000 distinct CDR3 sequences, with about 20% as singletons. Study-wide results and caveats: In naive cells, clones above 20 RNA copies held under 1% of molecules, whereas in effector cells they held over 98%. Identical barcode-sharing TCR molecules could lead to underestimated sizes for highly expanded clones.

The CDR3 is made up of 16 amino acids. V trimming: 0 bases; J trimming: 4 bases; junction bases outside the gene matches: 2. Germline CDR1 ENHRY, CDR2 SYGVKD. This chain uses TRBV10-3 with TRBJ2-1, with 11 bases matching TRBD2. The sequencing sample was made of naive CD8+ T cells from blood, with Jurkat cell RNA spiked in. Sample subset: FACS-sorted CD8+CD4-CCR7+CD45RA+ naive T cells. The TCR was taken from a human donor in good health. Some libraries in this study had Jurkat cell RNA spiked in. The CDR3 reads CAISESGLAAYNEQFF. The CDR3 DNA reads as TGTGCCATCAGTGAGTCGGGACTAGCGGCGTACAATGAGCAGTTCTTC.